A single sample is the source of the 18 T cell receptor beta chains below, sequenced in a study of cytomegalovirus exposure and HLA in healthy donors. Amplification used 60 Vbeta primers and 13 Jbeta primers. Libraries were prepared by immunoSEQ multiplex PCR; TCRdb keeps only in-frame clonotypes and omits some of them. Of around 98,000 clones listed, nearly 80% were seen once; the top ten hold 3% to 4%. Sequenced material: PBMCs. The receptors shown here come from a middle-aged woman in good health and CMV-seronegative.

The V call is TRBV2, the J call TRBJ1-6; 7 bases are a match to TRBD1. Looked up from germline, CDR1 is SNHLY and CDR2 is FYNNEI. J was trimmed by 4 bases and V by 5 bases; bases with no gene match: 8. This CDR3 comprises 16 residues. The CDR3 region is CASSRQGLGYNSPLHF. The CDR3 DNA sequence: TGTGCCAGCAGTCGACAGGGACTGGGGTATAATTCACCCCTCCACTTT. The variable domain in full, with the rest retrieved from reference TRBV2 and TRBJ1-6, is EPEVTQTPSHQVTQMGQEVILRCVPISNHLYFYWYRQILGQKVEFLVSFYNNEISEKSEIFDDQFSVERPDGSNFTLKIRSTKLEDSAMYFCASSRQGLGYNSPLHFGNGTRLTVT.

This clone was detected only a few times. The chain has TRBV9 and TRBJ1-3; a weak D match, TRBD1 (6 bases). CDR3 size: 14 residues. Germline CDR1 SGDLS, CDR2 YYNGEE. The germline V and J ends were trimmed by 0 bases and 7 bases, with 11 bases remaining between them. In DNA form, the CDR3 reads TGTGCCAGCAGCGTAGGTCAGGGGCCGAACACCATATATTTT. Translated, it gives CASSVGQGPNTIYF.

The V call is TRBV7-8, the J call TRBJ1-6; possibly TRBD1 for D (6 bases). V lost 7 bases and J lost 11, with 15 bases in between. Germline CDR1 is SGHVS and CDR2 is FQNEAQ. This CDR3 has 13 residues. CDR3 DNA sequence: TGTGCCAGCACCCGACAAGGGGGAGCACCCCTCCACTTT. As protein: CASTRQGGAPLHF.

In the case of this clone: The germline gene is not matched at one end of the junction; a read error may be the cause. The chain links TRBV5-5 to TRBJ1-5; D is ambiguous. The CDR3 totals 14 residues. Looked up from germline, CDR1 is SGHKS and CDR2 is YYEKEE (reference sequence). This chain's CDR3 is CASSPSSGNQPQNF. Here the CDR3 DNA reads TGTGCCAGCAGCCCTAGTAGCGGGAATCAGCCCCAGAATTTT.

The rearrangement joins TRBV4-1 to TRBJ1-5, with D maybe TRBD1 (5 bases). The CDR3 contains 15 residues. The V gene lost 0 bases and the J gene lost 8 bases, with 14 bases spanning the gap. Germline V gene lookup returns CDR1 MGHRA and CDR2 YSYEKL. The CDR3 reads CASSQDRQGWEPQHF. The CDR3 DNA reads TGCGCCAGCAGCCAAGATCGGCAGGGATGGGAGCCCCAGCATTTT.

V usage is TRBV30 and J usage is TRBJ1-4; 9 bases fit TRBD1. The germline V gene has CDR1 GTSNPN and CDR2 SVGIG (reference sequence). This CDR3 is built from 17 residues. V gave up 4 bases and J gave up 0 bases; unmatched junction bases: 9. The CDR3 DNA follows: TGTGCCTGGACTCCGGGACAGGGAGCCTCAACTAATGAAAAACTGTTTTTT. It specifies CAWTPGQGASTNEKLFF.

The chain combines TRBV6-5 with TRBJ2-7; D is possibly TRBD2 (6 bases). This CDR3 comprises 15 residues. Trimming shortened V by 2 bases and J by 2 bases, and 13 bases separated the two germline ends. CDR1 and CDR2 (germline): MNHEY, SVGAGI. Here the CDR3 DNA reads TGTGCCAGCAGTTACCGGCTAGCGAGGACCTACGAGCAGTACTTC. The encoded protein is CASSYRLARTYEQYF.

V usage is TRBV30 and J usage is TRBJ2-1; tentatively, D is TRBD2 (5 bases). Trimming removed 0 bases at V and 10 bases at J, with 7 bases between. The CDR3 contains 11 residues. Germline CDR1 is GTSNPN and CDR2 is SVGIG (reference sequence). CDR3 amino acids: CAWSVGGEQFF. The CDR3 DNA reads as TGTGCCTGGAGTGTAGGCGGGGAGCAGTTCTTC.

This chain joins TRBV15 and TRBJ1-3; D is ambiguous. CDR1 is LNHNV and CDR2 is YYDKDF in the germline V gene (reference sequence). The CDR3 totals 15 residues. Trimming removed 1 base from V and 0 bases from J, with 7 bases in between. The CDR3 is CATSRGAISGNTIYF. CDR3 bases: TGTGCCACCAGCAGAGGGGCTATCTCTGGAAACACCATATATTTT.

The V call is TRBV29-1, the J call TRBJ1-2; weak D call: TRBD1 (5 bases). Deletions cut 1 base from V and 0 bases from J, with 6 bases between. Germline CDR1 is SQVTM and CDR2 is ANQGSEA. The CDR3 spans 13 residues. CDR3 nucleotides: TGCAGCGTTGAAGGGGGCGCTAACTATGGCTACACCTTC. Its protein product is CSVEGGANYGYTF. Full variable domain (missing parts from reference TRBV29-1 and TRBJ1-2): SAVISQKPSRDICQRGTSLTIQCQVDSQVTMMFWYRQQPGQSLTLIATANQGSEATYESGFVIDKFPISRPNLTFSTLTVSNMSPEDSSIYLCSVEGGANYGYTFGSGTRLTVV.

The chain couples TRBV28 to TRBJ1-1, with no clear D. The germline CDR1 and CDR2 sequences are MDHEN and SYDVKM. The CDR3 has 12 residues. With 9 bases removed from V and 7 bases from J, the gap between germline ends came to 15 bases. CDR3 sequence (DNA): TGTGCCAGTCAAGGAGGAAGTCTTGAAGCTTTCTTT. Translation: CASQGGSLEAFF.

The chain carries TRBV7-6 and TRBJ1-1; no firm D call. V dropped 5 bases and J dropped 2 bases, with 9 bases sitting between them. The CDR3 consists of 13 residues. The V gene's germline CDR1 is SGHVS and CDR2 FNYEAQ. CDR3 sequence (DNA): TGTGCCAGCAGCCCCGGCGGAAACACTGAAGCTTTCTTT. This gives the protein CASSPGGNTEAFF.

V is TRBV5-8 and J is TRBJ1-5; tentatively, D is TRBD1 (5 bases). Germline V lookup: CDR1 SGHTS, CDR2 YDEGEE. V was trimmed by 0 bases and J by 0 bases, leaving 7 bases between them. This CDR3 comprises 15 residues. The CDR3 sequence is CASSLGQYSNQPQHF. The CDR3 bases are TGTGCCAGCAGCTTGGGACAGTATAGCAATCAGCCCCAGCATTTT.

A few counts support this clone. The chain employs TRBV11-3 and TRBJ2-5; TRBD2 aligns across 7 bases. The germline CDR1 and CDR2 sequences are SGHNT and YENEEA. Trimming took 0 bases from V and 0 from J; bases not matched to a gene: 7. The CDR3 spans 17 residues. The CDR3 region is CASSLDGRVDHQETQYF. CDR3 in DNA: TGTGCCAGCAGCTTAGATGGGAGGGTTGATCACCAAGAGACCCAGTACTTC.

The gene calls are TRBV6-6 and TRBJ1-3; D is possibly TRBD1 (6 bases). From germline, CDR1 is MNHNY and CDR2 SVGAGI (reference sequence). This CDR3 has 15 amino acids. The V and J ends lost 6 bases and 4 bases respectively, with 16 bases between them. CDR3 loop: CASRVSGTNGNTIYF. The CDR3 DNA is TGTGCCAGCAGGGTCTCCGGGACAAACGGAAACACCATATATTTT.

This rearrangement joins TRBV29-1 to TRBJ2-7; D is unresolved. The CDR3 extends over 11 amino acids. CDR1 SQVTM and CDR2 ANQGSEA come from the germline V gene. Trimming pared 4 bases from V and 9 bases from J, leaving 13 bases between. CDR3 nucleotide sequence: TGCAGCGTTGCCACCTTCTGCGGGCAGTACTTC. It specifies CSVATFCGQYF.

This chain joins TRBV2 and TRBJ1-5; 7 nucleotides agree with TRBD1. In germline, CDR1 is SNHLY, CDR2 FYNNEI. CDR3 length equals 16 residues. The ends lost 6 bases at V and 2 bases at J; junction bases unmatched: 10. The CDR3 DNA reads TGTGCCAGCAGCAAATCGGGACAGTGGGGCAATCAGCCCCAGCATTTT. Protein: CASSKSGQWGNQPQHF.

CDR3 residues: CASSNSGGNTDTQYF. The CDR3 coding sequence is TGTGCCAGCAGCAATAGCGGGGGGAACACAGATACGCAGTATTTT. This chain joins TRBV2 and TRBJ2-3; 10 bases align to TRBD2. The CDR3 covers 15 residues. Germline trimming cut 6 bases from V and 2 bases from J; bases unmatched to any gene: 5. In germline, CDR1 is SNHLY, CDR2 FYNNEI.